These 13 T cell receptor beta chains came from one sample sequenced in a study of T cells in Graves' hyperthyroidism and ophthalmopathy. TCR beta CDR3 region amplification was performed from RNA transcripts. HTBI primers drove first-round RT-PCR of the TCR CDR3. TCRdb itself ran the multiplex PCR reads through MiXCR, one entry per CDR3 protein. Of around 580,000 distinct CDR3 sequences in the sample, just over 45% were seen once. Sequencing input: peripheral blood or thyroid tissue (not recorded which). The source of these receptors is a woman younger than 35 with Graves' hyperthyroidism.

This clonotype showed up just a few times. The chain links TRBV6-5 to TRBJ1-5, with D unclear. Germline-derived CDR1 and CDR2 are MNHEY and SVGAGI. V was cut by 4 bases and J by 7 bases, with 11 bases left in between. The CDR3 sequence is 13 residues long. The CDR3 here is CASSSSEGQPQHF. The CDR3 DNA follows: TGTGCCAGCAGTTCCAGTGAGGGACAGCCCCAGCATTTT.

Comment on this clonotype: A much larger clone sits a single nucleotide away, making a read error possible. The rearrangement uses TRBV9 and TRBJ2-6, with 7 positions matching TRBD1. V trimming: 2 bases; J trimming: 0 bases; junction bases outside the gene matches: 2. CDR3 length equals 16 residues. The germline V gene has CDR1 SGDLS and CDR2 YYNGEE. CDR3 nucleotide sequence: TGTGCCAGCAGCGTTAGACAGGGCTCTGGGGCCAACGTCCTGACTTTC. It yields the protein CASSVRQGSGANVLTF.

V is TRBV7-3 and J is TRBJ2-3; D is unclear. The CDR3 runs to 14 residues. Germline V CDR1 and CDR2: SGHTA, FQGTGA. Between the trimmed V and J ends, which lost 5 bases and 6 bases, there was a span of 15 bases. The CDR3 region has the DNA TGTGCCAGCAGCGAGACGGATTATTCGGATACGCAGTATTTT. Amino acids: CASSETDYSDTQYF.

This clonotype was recorded many times. The chain couples TRBV5-8 to TRBJ2-2; D is ambiguous. Germline V gene lookup returns CDR1 SGHTS and CDR2 YDEGEE. The ends were cut back, 3 bases at V and 3 bases at J, with 12 bases in the middle. This CDR3 is built from 15 residues. The CDR3: CASSWVRRHTGELFF. CDR3 DNA: TGTGCCAGCAGCTGGGTCAGGCGACACACCGGGGAGCTGTTTTTT.

A word on this clonotype: A much larger clonotype is one base distant, so this may be a read error. The gene calls are TRBV4-1 and TRBJ2-7; 7 positions match TRBD2. This CDR3 has 16 residues. Germline V gene lookup returns CDR1 MGHRA and CDR2 YSYEKL. With 4 bases clipped from V and 0 bases from J, the junction kept 9 bases outside the gene matches. The CDR3: CASSRIPAGFSYEQYF. The CDR3 DNA sequence: TGCGCCAGCAGCCGTATCCCAGCGGGGTTCTCCTACGAGCAGTACTTC.

This sequence joins TRBV29-1 and TRBJ2-7; D remains unclear. CDR1 and CDR2 from the germline V gene are SQVTM and ANQGSEA. This CDR3 has 15 amino acids. V lost 5 bases and J lost 2, with 19 bases in between. CDR3 in DNA: TGCAGCGTTAGTGGTGGCAGGAGCTCTACCTACGAGCAGTACTTC. Translating gives CSVSGGRSSTYEQYF.

This clonotype was seen a handful of times. The gene calls are TRBV12-3 or TRBV12-4 and TRBJ1-1, with 10 bases aligning to TRBD1. V shed 7 bases, J shed 4 bases, and the junction held 18 bases outside the gene matches. The CDR3 length is 18 residues. DNA of the CDR3: TGTGCCAGCACGGGGGCTGGGACAGGGGCGCCTTTGGGCACTGAAGCTTTCTTT. It codes for CASTGAGTGAPLGTEAFF.

With regard to this clonotype: The junction does not match germline at one end; this may be a read error. The rearrangement links TRBV5-5 to TRBJ2-6; D remains unclear. This CDR3 spans 12 amino acids. Germline CDR1 reads SGHKS; CDR2 reads YYEKEE (reference sequence). The CDR3 bases are TGCGCCAGCAGCACGGCCGAGGACGTCCTGACTTTC. Translating gives CASSTAEDVLTF.

The V gene is TRBV7-4, the J gene TRBJ2-1; no definite D call. The CDR3 length is 15 residues. The ends were cut back, 5 bases at V and 1 base at J, with 12 bases in the middle. Germline V gene lookup returns CDR1 SGHVT and CDR2 SQSDAQ. The chain's CDR3 is CASSVVTVSYNEQFF. The CDR3, as DNA: TGTGCCAGCAGCGTAGTAACGGTGTCCTACAATGAGCAGTTCTTC.

This clonotype was recorded at least ten times. The chain combines TRBV4-2 with TRBJ1-2, with TRBD1 matching over 11 bases. The CDR3 length is 14 residues. The V segment lost 4 bases and the J segment 7 bases; nucleotides outside the gene matches: 5. Germline CDR1 and CDR2: LGHNA and YNFKEQ. CDR3 sequence reads: CASSPGQGGGGYTF. DNA for the CDR3: TGTGCCAGCAGCCCGGGACAGGGGGGTGGTGGCTACACCTTC.

The chain is built from TRBV7-8 and TRBJ2-1, with D tentatively TRBD1 (6 bases). The CDR3 is made up of 19 amino acids. Trimming stripped 6 bases from V and 0 bases from J, with 24 bases between. The germline gives CDR1 SGHVS, CDR2 FQNEAQ. The CDR3 DNA reads TGTGCCAGCAGTGGTAGGACAGCCCGGACACTCCCCTCCTACAATGAGCAGTTCTTC. Its translation is CASSGRTARTLPSYNEQFF.

The chain combines TRBV6-4 with TRBJ1-2, with 8 bases matching TRBD1. Germline V gives CDR1 MRHNA, CDR2 SNTAGT. J gave up 7 bases and V 4 bases, and 8 bases lay outside the gene matches. The CDR3 has 14 amino acids. CDR3 residues: CASSAGGTGAGYTF. DNA for the CDR3: TGTGCCAGCAGTGCAGGGGGCACAGGGGCTGGCTACACCTTC.

The V gene is TRBV4-2, the J gene TRBJ1-2; no firm D call. This CDR3 has 15 residues. Trimming took off 0 bases at V and 4 bases at J, with 12 bases between the two ends. CDR1 is LGHNA, CDR2 YNFKEQ, per germline. The CDR3 nucleotides read TGTGCCAGCAGCCAAGAAGGCCAGAAACTCTATGGCTACACCTTC. It translates to CASSQEGQKLYGYTF.